This TCR beta chain is from a study of blood T cell repertoires in COVID-19. The overall study: T cells, B-cell-depleted T cells, or PBMCs provided the cDNA or gDNA that served as material.

Germline values: CDR1 SGHKS, CDR2 YYEKEE (reference sequence). This CDR3 contains 15 residues. V lost 0 bases, J lost 2 bases, and 9 bases lay in between. TCRdb's table, derived via immunoSEQ multiplex PCR, lists solely in-frame clones and lacks some. In the table there are about 130,000 clones, about 79% of which are singletons. This clonotype was obtained from a woman of 80 years or more with acute or convalescent COVID-19. The rearrangement joins TRBV5-5 to TRBJ1-3; the D is unclear. Material: peripheral blood. CDR3 DNA: TGTGCCAGCAGCTTGGGGGGAGCGGCTGGAAACACCATATATTTT. This codes for CASSLGGAAGNTIYF.